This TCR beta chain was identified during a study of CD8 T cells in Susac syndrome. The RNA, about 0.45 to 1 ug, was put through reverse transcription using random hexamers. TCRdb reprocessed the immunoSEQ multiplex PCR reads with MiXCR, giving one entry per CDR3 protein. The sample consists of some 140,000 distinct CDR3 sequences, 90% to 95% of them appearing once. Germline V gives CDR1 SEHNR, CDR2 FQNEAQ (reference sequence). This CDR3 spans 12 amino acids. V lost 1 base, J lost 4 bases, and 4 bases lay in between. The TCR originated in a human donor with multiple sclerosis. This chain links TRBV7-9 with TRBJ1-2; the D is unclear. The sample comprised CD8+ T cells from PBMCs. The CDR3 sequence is CASSLGVYGYTF. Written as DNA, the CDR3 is TGTGCCAGCAGCTTAGGAGTCTATGGCTACACCTTC.